This T cell receptor (beta chain) derives from a study of technical replicates of blood from four donors. Produced via immunoSEQ multiplex PCR; TCRdb's table is partial and in-frame only. Counted here are roughly 71,000 clones, over 85% occurring once; the ten biggest clones make up about 0.4%. The CDR3 runs 15 residues. Germline loops: CDR1 MNHEY, CDR2 SVGAGI. Trimming at V came to 4 bases and at J to 4 bases, leaving 5 bases not matched to a gene. This TCR was recovered from a human donor in good health. The rearrangement links TRBV6-5 to TRBJ2-2, with 8 positions matching TRBD1. The sequenced material came from T cells isolated from PBMCs. CDR3 amino acids: CASSSLTGGTGELFF. The CDR3 DNA sequence: TGTGCCAGCAGTTCCCTTACAGGGGGCACCGGGGAGCTGTTTTTT.